Here is one T cell receptor beta chain with its context. Antigen: not known. The PCR had 60 Vbeta and 13 Jbeta primers. TCRdb's table, derived via immunoSEQ multiplex PCR, lists solely in-frame clones and lacks some. The table has some 140,000 clones, more than 60% seen once. The data were obtained in a study of cytomegalovirus exposure and HLA in healthy donors. Study at large: A data release that came early held approximately 85 million unique TCRs from HLA-typed donors. Study-wide findings and caveats: When analyzed later, a missense DCLRE1C variant was found to be linked to TCR beta V- and J-gene trimming. It was approximately 150 TCR beta chains that were listed as cytomegalovirus-associated.

CDR1 is SGHKS and CDR2 is YYEKEE in the germline V gene (reference sequence). The CDR3 spans 14 residues. The germline V and J ends were trimmed by 4 bases and 2 bases, with 12 bases remaining between them. This clonotype was sampled from a woman between 45 and 60 years old in good health and CMV-seropositive. The sequenced material came from PBMCs. The V gene is TRBV5-5, the J gene TRBJ1-2; possibly TRBD1 for D (6 bases). CDR3 amino acids: CASSPGQSNYGYTF. In DNA, the CDR3 is TGTGCCAGCAGCCCCGGACAGTCAAACTATGGCTACACCTTC.